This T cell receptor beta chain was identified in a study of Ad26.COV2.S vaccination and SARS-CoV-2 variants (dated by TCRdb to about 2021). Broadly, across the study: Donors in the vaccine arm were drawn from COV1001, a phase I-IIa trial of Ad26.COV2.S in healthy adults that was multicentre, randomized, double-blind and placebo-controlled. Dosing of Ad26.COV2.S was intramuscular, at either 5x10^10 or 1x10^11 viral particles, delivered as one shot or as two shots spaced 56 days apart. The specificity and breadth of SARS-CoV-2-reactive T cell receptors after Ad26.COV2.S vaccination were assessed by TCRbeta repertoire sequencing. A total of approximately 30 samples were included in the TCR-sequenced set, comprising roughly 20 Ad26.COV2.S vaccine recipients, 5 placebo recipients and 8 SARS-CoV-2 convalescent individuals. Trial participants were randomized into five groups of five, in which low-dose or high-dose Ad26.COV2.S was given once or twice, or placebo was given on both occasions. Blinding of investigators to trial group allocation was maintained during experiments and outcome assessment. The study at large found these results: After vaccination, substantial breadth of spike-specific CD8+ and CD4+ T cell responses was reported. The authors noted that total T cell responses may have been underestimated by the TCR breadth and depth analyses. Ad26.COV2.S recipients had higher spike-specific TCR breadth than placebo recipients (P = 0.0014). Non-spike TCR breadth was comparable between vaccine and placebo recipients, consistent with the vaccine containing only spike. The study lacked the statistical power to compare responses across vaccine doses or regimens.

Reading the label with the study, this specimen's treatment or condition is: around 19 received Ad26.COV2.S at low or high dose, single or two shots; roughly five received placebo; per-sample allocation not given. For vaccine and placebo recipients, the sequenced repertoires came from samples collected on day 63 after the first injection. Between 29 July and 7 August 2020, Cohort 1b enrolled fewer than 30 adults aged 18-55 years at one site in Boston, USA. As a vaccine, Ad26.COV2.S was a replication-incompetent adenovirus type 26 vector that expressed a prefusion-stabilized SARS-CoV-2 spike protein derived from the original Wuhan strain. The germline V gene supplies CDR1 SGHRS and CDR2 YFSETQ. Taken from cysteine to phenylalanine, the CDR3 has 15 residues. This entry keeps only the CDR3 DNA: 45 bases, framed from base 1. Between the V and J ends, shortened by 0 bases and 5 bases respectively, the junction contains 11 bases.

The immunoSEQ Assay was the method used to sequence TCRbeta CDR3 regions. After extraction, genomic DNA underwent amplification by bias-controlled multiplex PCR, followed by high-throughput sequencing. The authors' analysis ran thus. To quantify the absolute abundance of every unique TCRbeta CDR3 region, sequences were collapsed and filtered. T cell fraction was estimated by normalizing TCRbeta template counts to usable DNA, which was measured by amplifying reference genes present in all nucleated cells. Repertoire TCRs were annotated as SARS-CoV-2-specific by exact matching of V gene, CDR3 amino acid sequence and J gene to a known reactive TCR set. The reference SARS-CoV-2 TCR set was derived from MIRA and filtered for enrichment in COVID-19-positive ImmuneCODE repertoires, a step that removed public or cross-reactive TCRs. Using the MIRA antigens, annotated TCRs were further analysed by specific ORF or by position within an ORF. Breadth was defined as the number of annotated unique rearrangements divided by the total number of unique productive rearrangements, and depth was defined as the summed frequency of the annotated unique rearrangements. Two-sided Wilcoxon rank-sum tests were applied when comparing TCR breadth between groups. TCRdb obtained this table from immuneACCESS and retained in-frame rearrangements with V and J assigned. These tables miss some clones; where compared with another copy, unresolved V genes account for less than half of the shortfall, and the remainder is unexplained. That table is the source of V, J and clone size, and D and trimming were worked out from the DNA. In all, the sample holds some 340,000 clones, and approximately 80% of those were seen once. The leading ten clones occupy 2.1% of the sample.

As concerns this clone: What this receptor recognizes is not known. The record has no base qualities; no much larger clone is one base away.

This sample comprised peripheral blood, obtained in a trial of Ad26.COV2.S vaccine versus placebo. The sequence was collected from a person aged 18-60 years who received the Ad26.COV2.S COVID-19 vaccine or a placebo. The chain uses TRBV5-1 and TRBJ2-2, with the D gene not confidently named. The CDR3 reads CASSLGLLATGELFF. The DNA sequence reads TGCGCCAGCAGCTTGGGCTTGCTGGCGACCGGGGAGCTGTTTTTT.